Listed here are 5 T cell receptor beta chains from one sample, sequenced in a study of blood T cell repertoires in COVID-19. Sequencing used immunoSEQ multiplex PCR; TCRdb keeps in-frame clones, though not all of them. Of roughly 100,000 clones listed, approximately 87% are singletons. Sequenced: peripheral blood. The receptors stem from a human donor in a cohort sampled during active or convalescent COVID-19.

The chain employs TRBV18 and TRBJ1-2, with 10 bases identical to TRBD1. This CDR3 region has 15 residues. CDR1 and CDR2 from the germline V gene are KGHSH and LQKENI. The V segment lost 6 bases and the J segment 2 bases; nucleotides outside the gene matches: 6. This chain's CDR3 is CASSNRTGGNYGYTF. The CDR3, as DNA: TGTGCCAGCTCGAATAGGACAGGGGGGAACTATGGCTACACCTTC.

This sequence joins TRBV6-6 and TRBJ1-4, with unresolved D. Germline assignment: CDR1 MNHNY and CDR2 SVGAGI (reference sequence). The CDR3 has 12 amino acids. Trimming took 6 bases from V and 7 from J, leaving 9 bases between them. CDR3 residues: CASRPTSEKLFF. Written as DNA, the CDR3 is TGTGCCAGCAGACCTACGAGTGAAAAACTGTTTTTT.

The CDR3 loop is CAIGRGEDEQFF. The CDR3 region has the DNA TGTGCCATCGGGCGGGGGGAGGATGAGCAGTTCTTC. The chain uses TRBV10-3 and TRBJ2-1; 8 bases line up with TRBD2. The CDR3 length is 12 residues. Germline V gives CDR1 ENHRY, CDR2 SYGVKD. Trimming cost V 8 bases and J 8 bases; bases outside gene matches: 5.

The V call is TRBV5-4, the J call TRBJ1-6, with 10 bases lining up with TRBD1. V lost 4 bases to trimming and J lost 8 bases; unmatched junction nucleotides: 3. Germline V CDR1 and CDR2: SGHNT, YYREEE (reference sequence). The CDR3 is 14 residues long. CDR3 DNA: TGTGCCAGCAGCGTGACAGGGGGCTATTCACCCCTCCACTTT. Translation: CASSVTGGYSPLHF.

This rearrangement joins TRBV11-3 to TRBJ1-1, with D hard to call. Trimming left V 6 bases short and J 7 bases short, with 12 bases between. The CDR3 spans 12 residues. CDR1 and CDR2 (germline): SGHNT, YENEEA. The DNA of the CDR3 is TGTGCCAGCAGACGCAGTCAGTTTGAAGCTTTCTTT. Translation: CASRRSQFEAFF.